Listed below are T cell receptor beta chains from one sample, sequenced in a study of shared clonotypes between healthy human individuals. This table comes from immunoSEQ multiplex PCR, and its TCRdb copy is limited to in-frame clones, with some not included. This table holds 2 million to 3 million clones, 80% to 95% found once. The sample was naive CD4+ T cells from PBMCs. The receptors were sampled from a man between 18 and 35 years old in good health. Some clones in this sample may be carry-over from other donors' samples. Both conserved end residues are part of each CDR3. D genes are given only for firm matches. Rows may omit the clone size; those that give it use once, few, many or a size class.

V	J	size	D	CDR3	DNA
TRBV6-5	TRBJ2-3	NA	TRBD2	CASSYETSDTDTQYF	TGTGCCAGCAGTTACGAAACTAGCGACACAGATACGCAGTATTTT
TRBV5-1	TRBJ2-5	few	TRBD2	CASSLVGEGLETQYF	TGCGCCAGCAGCTTGGTTGGGGAGGGGTTGGAGACCCAGTACTTC
TRBV28	TRBJ2-5	NA	NA	CASRLRRVAQETQYF	TGTGCCAGCAGGCTAAGAAGGGTGGCTCAAGAGACCCAGTACTTC
TRBV9	TRBJ2-1	NA	NA	CASSPRLVYNEQFF	TGTGCCAGCAGCCCGCGACTAGTGTACAATGAGCAGTTCTTC
TRBV5-4	TRBJ1-3	NA	TRBD1	CASSPPGGPFGNTIYF	TGTGCCAGCAGCCCTCCAGGGGGCCCCTTTGGAAACACCATATATTTT
TRBV30	TRBJ1-5	NA	NA	CAWSGGGGTNQPQHF	TGTGCCTGGAGTGGCGGGGGAGGGACCAATCAGCCCCAGCATTTT
TRBV5-1	TRBJ2-7	NA	TRBD2	CASSLVQLAASYEQYF	TGCGCCAGCAGCTTGGTTCAACTAGCGGCATCCTACGAGCAGTACTTC
TRBV28	TRBJ1-2	NA	TRBD1	CASSSWDSKAEWGYTF	TGTGCCAGCAGTTCATGGGACAGTAAGGCCGAATGGGGCTACACCTTC
TRBV5-1	TRBJ2-7	NA	NA	CASSLIPEAYEQYF	TGCGCCAGCAGCCTGATCCCCGAGGCCTACGAGCAGTACTTC
TRBV5-4	TRBJ2-3	NA	NA	CASSADRTDTQYF	TGTGCCAGCAGCGCAGACAGGACAGATACGCAGTATTTT
TRBV18	TRBJ2-7	NA	TRBD2	CASSLGRGSYEQYF	TGTGCCAGCTCACTTGGGAGGGGCAGCTACGAGCAGTACTTC
TRBV11-1	TRBJ1-1	NA	NA	CASSFSQNTEAFF	TGTGCCAGCAGCTTTTCACAGAACACTGAAGCTTTCTTT
TRBV4-3	TRBJ1-2	NA	TRBD1	CASSQDLGGQGAVYGYTF	TGCGCCAGCAGCCAAGATCTGGGGGGACAGGGGGCTGTATATGGCTACACCTTC
TRBV19	TRBJ1-1	NA	TRBD1	CASSIRAGGRNTEAFF	TGTGCCAGTAGTATACGGGCAGGGGGCAGGAACACTGAAGCTTTCTTT
TRBV6-6	TRBJ2-5	NA	NA	CASSLTGTWETQYF	TGTGCCAGCAGTTTAACCGGGACTTGGGAGACCCAGTACTTC
TRBV28	TRBJ1-2	NA	TRBD1	CASSHPPGQGTFGGYTF	TGTGCCAGCAGCCACCCGCCGGGACAGGGAACTTTTGGTGGCTACACCTTC
TRBV2	TRBJ2-1	NA	NA	CASSSDSVGQFF	TGTGCCAGCAGTAGTGACTCCGTCGGTCAGTTCTTC
TRBV20-1	TRBJ1-1	few	NA	CSATRWGAFF	TGCAGTGCCACGAGGTGGGGAGCTTTCTTT
TRBV7-2	TRBJ2-7	NA	TRBD1	CASSTGQGRIEQYF	TGTGCCAGCAGCACGGGACAGGGAAGGATCGAGCAGTACTTC
TRBV28	TRBJ2-7	NA	NA	CASSPPPISTYEQYF	TGTGCCAGCAGTCCCCCTCCGATATCGACTTACGAGCAGTACTTC
TRBV9	TRBJ2-7	NA	NA	CASSPTGYEQYF	TGTGCCAGCAGCCCCACGGGCTACGAGCAGTACTTC
TRBV6-7	TRBJ2-7	NA	TRBD1	CASSPPPDRGNYEQYF	TGTGCCAGCAGTCCCCCCCCGGACAGGGGCAACTACGAGCAGTACTTC
TRBV15	TRBJ1-5	NA	NA	CATSRDREERVAQHF	TGTGCCACCAGCAGAGATCGGGAAGAGAGGGTAGCCCAGCATTTT
TRBV7-9	TRBJ1-3	NA	NA	CASSPYFAGTGNTIYF	TGTGCCAGCAGCCCCTATTTCGCAGGGACTGGAAACACCATATATTTT
TRBV15	TRBJ2-3	NA	NA	CATSRDGLTDTQYF	TGTGCCACCAGCAGAGATGGACTGACAGATACGCAGTATTTT
TRBV10-3	TRBJ1-5	NA	NA	CAISVGLAGNNQPQHF	TGTGCCATCAGTGTCGGGCTGGCGGGGAACAATCAGCCCCAGCATTTT
TRBV9	TRBJ2-3	once	TRBD2	CASSVSSGITDTQYF	TGTGCCAGCAGCGTCTCTAGCGGTATCACAGATACGCAGTATTTT
TRBV5-1	TRBJ2-5	NA	TRBD1	CASRRGRAETQYF	TGCGCCAGCAGGAGGGGGCGCGCAGAGACCCAGTACTTC
TRBV7-9	TRBJ1-1	NA	NA	CASSLERGRAEAFF	TGTGCCAGCAGCTTAGAGAGGGGGAGGGCTGAAGCTTTCTTT
TRBV27	TRBJ2-3	NA	NA	CASSFQGSTDTQYF	TGTGCCAGCAGTTTCCAAGGCTCGACAGATACGCAGTATTTT
TRBV28	TRBJ2-7	NA	TRBD1	CASTTGGSYEQYF	TGTGCCAGCACCACAGGGGGCTCCTACGAGCAGTACTTC
TRBV7-3	TRBJ2-1	NA	TRBD2	CASSPRSGRAYGNEQFF	TGTGCCAGCAGCCCAAGAAGCGGGAGGGCTTATGGAAATGAGCAGTTCTTC
TRBV7-9	TRBJ2-5	NA	NA	CASSRRTVGDTTYSETQYF	TGTGCCAGCAGCAGGAGGACCGTGGGCGACACCACCTACTCGGAGACCCAGTACTTC
TRBV19	TRBJ1-5	NA	NA	CASSIDSREKSGSNQPQHF	TGTGCCAGTAGTATTGACTCGCGGGAGAAGAGCGGTAGCAATCAGCCCCAGCATTTT
TRBV6-1	TRBJ2-3	NA	NA	CATSPTGRWQYF	TGTGCCACCTCCCCGACAGGAAGGTGGCAGTATTTT
TRBV5-1	TRBJ2-5	NA	NA	CASSLGDTAGTWETQYF	TGCGCCAGCAGCTTGGGAGACACGGCCGGGACCTGGGAGACCCAGTACTTC
TRBV2	TRBJ1-1	NA	TRBD1	CASSEQGAMNTEAFF	TGTGCCAGCAGTGAACAGGGGGCAATGAACACTGAAGCTTTCTTT
TRBV7-9	TRBJ2-1	NA	NA	CASSLPTLNEQFF	TGTGCCAGCAGCTTACCAACTCTCAATGAGCAGTTCTTC
TRBV9	TRBJ2-2	NA	NA	CASSPSTNTGELFF	TGTGCCAGCAGCCCCTCTACGAACACCGGGGAGCTGTTTTTT
TRBV2	TRBJ1-4	NA	TRBD1	CASSTSGQGDEKLFF	TGTGCCAGCAGTACATCCGGACAGGGTGATGAAAAACTGTTTTTT
TRBV27	TRBJ2-1	NA	TRBD2	CASSTLLAVGANEQFF	TGTGCCAGCAGTACACTACTAGCGGTTGGGGCCAATGAGCAGTTCTTC
TRBV11-2	TRBJ1-2	NA	TRBD1	CASSLDRGRSLSGGYTF	TGTGCCAGCAGCTTAGACAGGGGGCGGTCGTTGTCGGGTGGCTACACCTTC
TRBV5-4	TRBJ2-3	NA	NA	CASSLDGVGRERADTQYF	TGTGCCAGCAGCTTGGATGGTGTCGGCAGGGAGAGGGCAGATACGCAGTATTTT
TRBV18	TRBJ2-1	NA	TRBD2	CASSPKGAREAPNEQFF	TGTGCCAGCTCACCAAAGGGCGCACGGGAGGCACCCAATGAGCAGTTCTTC
TRBV9	TRBJ2-5	once	TRBD2	CASSVGGLAFRETQYF	TGTGCCAGCAGCGTGGGAGGACTAGCGTTTAGGGAGACCCAGTACTTC
TRBV2	TRBJ1-1	NA	NA	CASSEAMGWPEAFF	TGTGCCAGCAGTGAAGCGATGGGGTGGCCTGAAGCTTTCTTT
TRBV4-2	TRBJ1-1	NA	NA	CASSQPAGGRSNTEAFF	TGTGCCAGCAGCCAGCCGGCTGGGGGCAGATCGAACACTGAAGCTTTCTTT
TRBV7-2	TRBJ1-5	NA	NA	CASSSEAGQPQHF	TGTGCCAGCAGCTCAGAGGCGGGTCAGCCCCAGCATTTT
TRBV5-1	TRBJ2-6	NA	TRBD2	CASSSGLAGHSGANVLTF	TGCGCCAGCAGCTCAGGACTAGCGGGGCACTCTGGGGCCAACGTCCTGACTTTC